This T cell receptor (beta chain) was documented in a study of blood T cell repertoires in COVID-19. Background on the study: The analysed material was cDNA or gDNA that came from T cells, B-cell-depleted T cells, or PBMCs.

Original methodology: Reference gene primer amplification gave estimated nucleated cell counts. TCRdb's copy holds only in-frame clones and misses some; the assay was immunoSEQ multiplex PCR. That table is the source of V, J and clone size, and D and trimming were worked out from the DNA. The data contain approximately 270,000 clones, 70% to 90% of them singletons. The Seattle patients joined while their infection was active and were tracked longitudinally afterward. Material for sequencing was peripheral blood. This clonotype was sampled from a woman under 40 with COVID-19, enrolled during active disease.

This chain's CDR3 is CASSGSYSNQPQHF. The CDR3 nucleotides read TGTGCCAGCAGCGGGTCCTATAGCAATCAGCCCCAGCATTTT. The gene calls are TRBV9 and TRBJ1-5; D is unresolved. This CDR3 region has 14 residues. Between the trimmed V and J ends, which lost 3 bases and 0 bases, there was a span of 7 bases. Germline V gene data show CDR1 as SGDLS and CDR2 as YYNGEE.